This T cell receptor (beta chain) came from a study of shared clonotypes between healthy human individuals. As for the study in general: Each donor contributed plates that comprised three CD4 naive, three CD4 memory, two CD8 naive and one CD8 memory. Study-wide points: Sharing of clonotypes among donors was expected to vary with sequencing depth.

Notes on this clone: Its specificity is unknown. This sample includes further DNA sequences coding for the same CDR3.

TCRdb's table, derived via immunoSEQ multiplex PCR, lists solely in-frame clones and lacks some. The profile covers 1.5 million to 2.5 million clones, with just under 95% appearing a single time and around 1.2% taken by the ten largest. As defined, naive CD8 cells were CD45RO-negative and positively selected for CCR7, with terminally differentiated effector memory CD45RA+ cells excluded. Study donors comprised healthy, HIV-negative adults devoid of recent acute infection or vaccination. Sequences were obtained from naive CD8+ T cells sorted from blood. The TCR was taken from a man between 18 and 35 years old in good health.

CDR3 nucleotides: TGCAGCGTTGAAAATCCAGAGAACTATGGCTACACCTTC. This gives the protein CSVENPENYGYTF. This chain joins TRBV29-1 and TRBJ1-2; no firm D call. Between the trimmed V and J ends, which lost 2 bases and 2 bases, there was a span of 9 bases. CDR1 and CDR2 from the germline V gene are SQVTM and ANQGSEA. The CDR3 totals 13 residues.